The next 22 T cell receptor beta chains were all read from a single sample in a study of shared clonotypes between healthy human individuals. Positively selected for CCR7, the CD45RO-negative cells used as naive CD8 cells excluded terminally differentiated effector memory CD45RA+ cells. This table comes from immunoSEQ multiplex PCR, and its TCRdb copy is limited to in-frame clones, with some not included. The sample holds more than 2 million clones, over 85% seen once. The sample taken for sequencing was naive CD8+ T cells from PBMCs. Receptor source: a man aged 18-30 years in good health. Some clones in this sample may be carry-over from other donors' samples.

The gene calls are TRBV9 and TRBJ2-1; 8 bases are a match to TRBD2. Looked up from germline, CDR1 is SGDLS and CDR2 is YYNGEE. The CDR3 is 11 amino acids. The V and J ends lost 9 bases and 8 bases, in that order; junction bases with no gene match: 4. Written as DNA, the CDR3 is TGTGCCACCGGGAGGGAGCATGAGCAGTTCTTC. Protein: CATGREHEQFF.

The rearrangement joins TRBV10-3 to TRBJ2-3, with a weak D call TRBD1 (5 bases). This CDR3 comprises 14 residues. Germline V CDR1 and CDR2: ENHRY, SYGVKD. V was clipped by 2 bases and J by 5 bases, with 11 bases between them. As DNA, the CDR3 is TGTGCCATCAGTGAGGGGCAGGGCGAAGATACGCAGTATTTT. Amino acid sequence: CAISEGQGEDTQYF.

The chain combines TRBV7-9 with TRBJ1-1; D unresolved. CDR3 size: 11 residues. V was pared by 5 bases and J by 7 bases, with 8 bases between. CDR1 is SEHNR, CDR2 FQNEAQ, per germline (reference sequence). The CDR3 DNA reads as TGTGCCAGCAGCCCGCGAGTTGAAGCTTTCTTT. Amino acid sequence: CASSPRVEAFF.

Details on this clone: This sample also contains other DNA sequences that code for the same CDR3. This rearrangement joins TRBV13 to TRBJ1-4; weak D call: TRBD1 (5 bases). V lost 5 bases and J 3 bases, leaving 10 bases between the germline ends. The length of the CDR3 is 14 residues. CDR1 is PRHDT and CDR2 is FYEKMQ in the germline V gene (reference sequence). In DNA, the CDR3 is TGTGCCAGCAGCCTTCGGGGGGCTAATGAAAAACTGTTTTTT. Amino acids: CASSLRGANEKLFF.

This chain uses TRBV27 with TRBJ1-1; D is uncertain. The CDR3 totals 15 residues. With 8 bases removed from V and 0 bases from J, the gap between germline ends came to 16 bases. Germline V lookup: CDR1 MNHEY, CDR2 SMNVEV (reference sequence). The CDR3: CASALSRFMNTEAFF. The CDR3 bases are TGTGCCAGCGCTTTGTCCCGTTTTATGAACACTGAAGCTTTCTTT.

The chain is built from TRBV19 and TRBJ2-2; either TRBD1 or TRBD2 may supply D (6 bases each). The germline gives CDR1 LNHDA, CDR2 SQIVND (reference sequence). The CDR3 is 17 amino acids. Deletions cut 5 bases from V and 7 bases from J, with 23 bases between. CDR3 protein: CASSPLRGENLGGELFF. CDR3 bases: TGTGCCAGTAGTCCCCTTAGGGGGGAGAACTTGGGCGGGGAGCTGTTTTTT. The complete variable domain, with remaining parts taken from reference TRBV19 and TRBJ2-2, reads DGGITQSPKYLFRKEGQNVTLSCEQNLNHDAMYWYRQDPGQGLRLIYYSQIVNDFQKGDIAEGYSVSREKKESFPLTVTSAQKNPTAFYLCASSPLRGENLGGELFFGEGSRLTVL.

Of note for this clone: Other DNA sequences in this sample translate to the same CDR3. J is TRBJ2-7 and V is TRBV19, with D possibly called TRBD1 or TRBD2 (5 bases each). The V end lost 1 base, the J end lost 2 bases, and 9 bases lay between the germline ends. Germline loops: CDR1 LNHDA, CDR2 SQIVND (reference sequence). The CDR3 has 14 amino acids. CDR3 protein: CASSIGWGTYEQYF. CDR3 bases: TGTGCCAGTAGTATAGGATGGGGGACCTACGAGCAGTACTTC.

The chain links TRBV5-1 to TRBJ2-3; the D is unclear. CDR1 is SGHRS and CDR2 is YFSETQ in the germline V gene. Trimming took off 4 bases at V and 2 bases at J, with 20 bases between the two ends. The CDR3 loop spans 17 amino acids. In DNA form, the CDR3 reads TGCGCCAGCAGCACCCTGACCGGCCCGGCTCCCACAGATACGCAGTATTTT. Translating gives CASSTLTGPAPTDTQYF.

CDR3 coding DNA: TGTGCCAGCAGCGTATCTCTCGGGACAGGGGCTGATGGCTACACCTTC. Protein sequence: CASSVSLGTGADGYTF. This chain uses TRBV9 with TRBJ1-2; 10 bases are a match to TRBD1. Trimming cost V 1 base and J 6 bases; bases outside gene matches: 9. The CDR3 has 16 amino acids. Germline V gene data show CDR1 as SGDLS and CDR2 as YYNGEE.

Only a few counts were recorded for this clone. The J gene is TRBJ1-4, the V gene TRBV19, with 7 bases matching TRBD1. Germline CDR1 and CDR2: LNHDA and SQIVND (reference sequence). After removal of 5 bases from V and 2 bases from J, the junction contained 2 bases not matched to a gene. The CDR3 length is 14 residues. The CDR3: CASSSGQTNEKLFF. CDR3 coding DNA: TGTGCCAGTAGTTCGGGACAGACTAATGAAAAACTGTTTTTT.

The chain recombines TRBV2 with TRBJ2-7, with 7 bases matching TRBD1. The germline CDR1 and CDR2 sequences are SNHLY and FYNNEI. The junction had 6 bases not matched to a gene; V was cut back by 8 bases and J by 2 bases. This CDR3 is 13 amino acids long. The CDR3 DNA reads TGTGCCAGCGGACGAACAGGGGCCTACGAGCAGTACTTC. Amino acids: CASGRTGAYEQYF.

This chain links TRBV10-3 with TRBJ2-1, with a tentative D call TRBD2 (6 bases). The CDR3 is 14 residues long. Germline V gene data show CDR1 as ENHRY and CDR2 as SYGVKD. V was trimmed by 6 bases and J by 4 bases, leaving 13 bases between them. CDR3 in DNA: TGTGCCATCAGCGATAGCGGCCCTTACAATGAGCAGTTCTTC. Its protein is CAISDSGPYNEQFF.

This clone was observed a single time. For the CDR3, the DNA is TGTGCCAGCAGTACAAACTCTATCGCCCCGGTTTATTATGGGGCGCGGGGCTACACCTTC. This codes for CASSTNSIAPVYYGARGYTF. The chain combines TRBV28 with TRBJ1-2; D perhaps matches TRBD1 (5 bases). The V end lost 5 bases, the J end lost 8 bases, and 36 bases lay between the germline ends. Germline V gene data show CDR1 as MDHEN and CDR2 as SYDVKM. This CDR3 contains 20 residues.

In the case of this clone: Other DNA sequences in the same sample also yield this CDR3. The CDR3 reads CASTHTGELFF. CDR3 nucleotide sequence: TGTGCCAGTACCCACACCGGGGAGCTGTTTTTT. The rearrangement joins TRBV19 to TRBJ2-2, with no clear D. The V end was cut by 7 bases, the J end by 3 bases, with 3 bases between. Germline V lookup: CDR1 LNHDA, CDR2 SQIVND (reference sequence). The CDR3 length is 11 residues.

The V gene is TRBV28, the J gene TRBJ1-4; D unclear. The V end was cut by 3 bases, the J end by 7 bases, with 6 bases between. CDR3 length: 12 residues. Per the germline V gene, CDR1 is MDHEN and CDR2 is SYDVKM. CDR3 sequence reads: CASSFEVEKLFF. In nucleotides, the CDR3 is TGTGCCAGCAGTTTCGAGGTTGAAAAACTGTTTTTT.

CDR3 amino acids: CASSHRDLNQPQHF. The CDR3 bases are TGTGCCAGCAGTCACAGGGACCTCAATCAGCCCCAGCATTTT. The chain is built from TRBV27 and TRBJ1-5; TRBD1 is a possible D gene (6 bases). Looked up from germline, CDR1 is MNHEY and CDR2 is SMNVEV (reference sequence). Between the trimmed V and J ends, which lost 5 bases and 3 bases, there was a span of 11 bases. CDR3 length equals 14 residues.

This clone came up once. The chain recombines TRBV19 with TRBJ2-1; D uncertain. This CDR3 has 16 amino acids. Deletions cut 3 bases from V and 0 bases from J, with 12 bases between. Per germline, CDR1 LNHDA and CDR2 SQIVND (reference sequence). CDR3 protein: CASSISHTISYNEQFF. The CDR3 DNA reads TGTGCCAGTAGTATCTCCCACACCATCTCCTACAATGAGCAGTTCTTC.

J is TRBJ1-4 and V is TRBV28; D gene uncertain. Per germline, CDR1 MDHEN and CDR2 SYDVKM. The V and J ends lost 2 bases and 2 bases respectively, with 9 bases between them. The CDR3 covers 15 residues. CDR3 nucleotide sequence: TGTGCCAGCAGTTTAGGTCAGAAGACTAATGAAAAACTGTTTTTT. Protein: CASSLGQKTNEKLFF.

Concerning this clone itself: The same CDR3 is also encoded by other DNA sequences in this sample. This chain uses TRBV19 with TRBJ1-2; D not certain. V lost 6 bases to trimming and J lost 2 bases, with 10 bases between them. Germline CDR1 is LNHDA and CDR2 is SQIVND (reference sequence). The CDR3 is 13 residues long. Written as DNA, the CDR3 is TGTGCCAGTAGCCTCGGTGGGAACTATGGCTACACCTTC. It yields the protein CASSLGGNYGYTF.

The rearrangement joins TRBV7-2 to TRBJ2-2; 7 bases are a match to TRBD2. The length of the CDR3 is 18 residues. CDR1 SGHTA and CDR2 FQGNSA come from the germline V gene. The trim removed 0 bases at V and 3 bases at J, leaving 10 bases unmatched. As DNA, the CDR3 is TGTGCCAGCAGCTTAGCTTGGACTATGGCGGGAGACACCGGGGAGCTGTTTTTT. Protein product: CASSLAWTMAGDTGELFF.

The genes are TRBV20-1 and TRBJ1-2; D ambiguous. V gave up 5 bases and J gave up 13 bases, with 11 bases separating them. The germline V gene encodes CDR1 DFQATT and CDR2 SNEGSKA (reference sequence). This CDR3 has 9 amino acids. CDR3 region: CSAGLLLTF. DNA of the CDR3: TGCAGTGCTGGCCTCCTGCTCACCTTC.

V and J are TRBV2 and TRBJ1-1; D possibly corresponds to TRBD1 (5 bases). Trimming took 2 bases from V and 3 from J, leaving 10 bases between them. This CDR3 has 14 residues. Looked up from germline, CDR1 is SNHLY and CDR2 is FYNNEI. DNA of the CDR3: TGTGCCAGCAGTGAAAGGGCCAGGGACACTGAAGCTTTCTTT. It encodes CASSERARDTEAFF.